This entry lists 19 T cell receptor beta chains sequenced from one sample in a study of PD-L1 blockade in urothelial cancer. The table came from immunoSEQ multiplex PCR; TCRdb's copy has only in-frame clones and leaves some out. The table has about 70,000 clones, roughly 88% seen once; the top ten hold around 4.2%. Time point given: pretreatment peripheral blood. Sequenced material: PBMCs, taken around atezolizumab (anti-PD-L1) treatment. These receptors came from an older man with urothelial cancer.

The J gene is TRBJ2-1, the V gene TRBV5-3; no clear D. TRBV5-3 is flagged as an ORF with uncertain function. This CDR3 has 17 amino acids. Trimming left V 0 bases short and J 0 bases short, with 13 bases between. The CDR3 protein is CARSLVSLLSSYNEQFF. In nucleotides, the CDR3 is TGTGCCAGAAGCTTGGTTTCCCTGCTAAGCTCCTACAATGAGCAGTTCTTC.

The chain employs TRBV11-2 and TRBJ1-2; 7 bases match TRBD1. The CDR3 is made up of 13 amino acids. V was clipped by 6 bases and J by 7 bases; unmatched bases: 8. The germline V gene encodes CDR1 SGHAT and CDR2 FQNNGV. The CDR3, as DNA: TGTGCCAGCAGGCGAGACAGGGTCGGTGGCTACACCTTC. It is translated as CASRRDRVGGYTF.

This chain joins TRBV19 and TRBJ1-5; unclear D gene. V was cut by 4 bases and J by 9 bases, with 13 bases left in between. Germline V gene sequence: CDR1 LNHDA, CDR2 SQIVND (reference sequence). The CDR3 covers 13 residues. In DNA form, the CDR3 reads TGTGCCAGTAGTACCTACGACAATAGGCCCCAGCATTTT. Its translation is CASSTYDNRPQHF.

This chain uses TRBV5-8 with TRBJ1-1; D ambiguous. From germline, CDR1 is SGHTS and CDR2 YDEGEE. V lost 0 bases to trimming and J lost 2 bases, with 11 bases between them. The CDR3 contains 15 residues. DNA of the CDR3: TGTGCCAGCAGCTTGGTTAGCGGCAGAAACACTGAAGCTTTCTTT. Translation: CASSLVSGRNTEAFF.

This sequence joins TRBV7-9 and TRBJ2-3; 10 bases map to TRBD1. J was trimmed by 4 bases and V by 5 bases; bases with no gene match: 12. The CDR3 has 17 amino acids. Germline V gene lookup returns CDR1 SEHNR and CDR2 FQNEAQ (reference sequence). The CDR3 reads CASSPLAGQGLSDTQYF. The CDR3 bases are TGTGCCAGCAGCCCTCTGGCGGGACAGGGGTTATCAGATACGCAGTATTTT. The entire variable domain, with the rest obtained from reference TRBV7-9 and TRBJ2-3, is as follows: DTGVSQNPRHKITKRGQNVTFRCDPISEHNRLYWYRQTLGQGPEFLTYFQNEAQLEKSRLLSDRFSAERPKGSFSTLEIQRTEQGDSAMYLCASSPLAGQGLSDTQYFGPGTRLTVL.

CDR3 nucleotides: TGTGCCAGCAGCCTCGGACGCGGGGGACCAAGCTCCTACAATGAGCAGTTCTTC. This codes for CASSLGRGGPSSYNEQFF. The chain combines TRBV9 with TRBJ2-1; TRBD2 matches 7 bases. V dropped 4 bases and J dropped 0; count of bases not matched to a gene: 13. The CDR3 is made up of 18 amino acids. Germline V gives CDR1 SGDLS, CDR2 YYNGEE.

This chain uses TRBV4-2 with TRBJ2-7, with 10 bases identical to TRBD1. Unmatched junction bases numbered 5, after V lost 8 bases and J lost 1 base. Germline V gene lookup returns CDR1 LGHNA and CDR2 YNFKEQ. This CDR3 is 14 amino acids long. CDR3 nucleotides: TGTGCCAGCGGGGCGGGACAGGGGTCCTACGAGCAGTACTTC. Encoded protein: CASGAGQGSYEQYF.

V is TRBV5-1 and J is TRBJ2-3; no clear D. The CDR3 runs to 14 residues. The V and J ends lost 0 bases and 0 bases respectively, with 5 bases between them. The germline gives CDR1 SGHRS, CDR2 YFSETQ. The chain's CDR3 is CASSLDPSTDTQYF. DNA for the CDR3: TGCGCCAGCAGCTTGGATCCTAGCACAGATACGCAGTATTTT.

The count of this clone is one. The rearrangement joins TRBV28 to TRBJ2-7, with 15 positions matching TRBD2. There are 19 residues in the CDR3. Germline CDR1 MDHEN, CDR2 SYDVKM. V dropped 4 bases and J dropped 2; count of bases not matched to a gene: 12. The CDR3 spells CASSWSWGLAGGRTYEQYF. The CDR3 DNA follows: TGTGCCAGCAGTTGGTCATGGGGACTAGCGGGAGGTCGTACCTACGAGCAGTACTTC. The complete variable domain, with remaining parts taken from reference TRBV28 and TRBJ2-7, reads DVKVTQSSRYLVKRTGEKVFLECVQDMDHENMFWYRQDPGLGLRLIYFSYDVKMKEKGDIPEGYSVSREKKERFSLILESASTNQTSMYLCASSWSWGLAGGRTYEQYFGPGTRLTVT.

CDR3 bases: TGTGCCAGCAGCGTGACAGGGAGCTCTGGGGCCAACGTCCTGACTTTC. It specifies CASSVTGSSGANVLTF. The gene calls are TRBV9 and TRBJ2-6; 7 bases agree with TRBD1. The V gene's germline CDR1 is SGDLS and CDR2 YYNGEE. Trimming cost V 2 bases and J 0 bases; bases outside gene matches: 2. The CDR3 is 16 residues long.

The gene calls are TRBV7-6 and TRBJ2-2; 8 positions agree with TRBD1. V shed 5 bases, J shed 3 bases, and the junction held 5 bases outside the gene matches. This CDR3 is built from 15 residues. Germline CDR1 is SGHVS and CDR2 is FNYEAQ. The CDR3 DNA sequence: TGTGCCAGCAGCACAGGACAGGGTTACACCGGGGAGCTGTTTTTT. It specifies CASSTGQGYTGELFF.

The chain carries TRBV2 and TRBJ2-1; weak D call: TRBD2 (5 bases). CDR3 length: 13 residues. The germline V and J ends were trimmed by 5 bases and 1 base, with 6 bases remaining between them. Germline assignment: CDR1 SNHLY and CDR2 FYNNEI. Here the CDR3 DNA reads TGTGCCAGCAGTAGCGGTTCCTACAATGAGCAGTTCTTC. The encoded protein is CASSSGSYNEQFF.

The rearrangement links TRBV7-3 to TRBJ2-7; 9 nucleotides match TRBD2. CDR1 and CDR2 from the germline V gene are SGHTA and FQGTGA. This CDR3 contains 18 residues. Germline trimming cut 1 base from V and 7 bases from J; bases unmatched to any gene: 17. CDR3 loop: CASSLNALAAGGSREQYF. In DNA, the CDR3 is TGTGCCAGCAGCTTAAATGCTCTAGCGGCGGGAGGGTCCAGGGAGCAGTACTTC.

The chain uses TRBV5-1 and TRBJ2-5, with TRBD2 as a possible D gene (6 bases). With 4 bases removed from V and 3 bases from J, the gap between germline ends came to 22 bases. This CDR3 comprises 17 residues. The V gene's germline CDR1 is SGHRS and CDR2 YFSETQ. The CDR3, as DNA: TGCGCCAGCAGCCCTGGCTGGGGGGACCTAGAGGAAGAGACCCAGTACTTC. Encoded protein: CASSPGWGDLEEETQYF.

In DNA, the CDR3 is TGTGCCAGCAGCCCCGCTAGCGGGAGCGCCGGGGAGCTGTTTTTT. As protein: CASSPASGSAGELFF. This sequence joins TRBV7-6 and TRBJ2-2, with 10 nucleotides matching TRBD2. This CDR3 contains 15 residues. V shed 5 bases and J 6 bases; nucleotides not matched to a gene: 6. Germline CDR1 SGHVS, CDR2 FNYEAQ.

The chain employs TRBV28 and TRBJ2-2; 14 bases match TRBD2. This CDR3 is built from 19 residues. Germline loops: CDR1 MDHEN, CDR2 SYDVKM. V lost 3 bases to trimming and J lost 6 bases; unmatched junction nucleotides: 12. The CDR3 loop is CASSLSPGLAGVRAGELFF. The CDR3 DNA reads as TGTGCCAGCAGTTTGTCACCGGGACTAGCGGGAGTGCGAGCCGGGGAGCTGTTTTTT.

This clone occurred once. V is TRBV6-5 and J is TRBJ2-2, with a weak D call TRBD2 (5 bases). V dropped 6 bases and J dropped 5 bases, with 10 bases sitting between them. Germline lookup yields CDR1 MNHEY and CDR2 SVGAGI. This CDR3 has 13 residues. The CDR3 protein is CASRKEGTGELFF. CDR3 DNA: TGTGCCAGCAGGAAAGAGGGAACCGGGGAGCTGTTTTTT.

This chain joins TRBV25-1 and TRBJ1-3, with D maybe TRBD1 (6 bases). Trimming took off 5 bases at V and 10 bases at J, with 15 bases between the two ends. Germline values: CDR1 MGHDK, CDR2 SYGVNS. There are 13 residues in the CDR3. The CDR3 spells CASSPRTAGTIYF. CDR3 bases: TGTGCCAGCAGTCCCCGGACAGCGGGGACCATATATTTT.

This clone was observed a few times. The chain links TRBV2 to TRBJ2-7; D unresolved. Germline V CDR1 and CDR2: SNHLY, FYNNEI. V was cut by 6 bases and J by 0 bases, with 9 bases left in between. The CDR3 spans 13 residues. The chain's CDR3 is CASSQDASYEQYF. The CDR3 DNA sequence: TGTGCCAGCAGCCAGGATGCCTCCTACGAGCAGTACTTC.